The 19 T cell receptor beta chains below all came from one sample that was sequenced in a study of blood T cell repertoires in COVID-19. Sequencing was performed with immunoSEQ multiplex PCR; in TCRdb, only in-frame clones are kept and a portion is missing. The sample yields some 150,000 clones, under 85% seen once. The sequenced material came from peripheral blood. These TCRs come from a human donor in a cohort sampled during active COVID-19.

As concerns this clone: Compared with germline, one end of the junction differs, possibly owing to a read error. Distinct nucleotide sequences in the sample also encode this CDR3. V and J are TRBV11-2 and TRBJ2-7, with D maybe TRBD2 (6 bases). The CDR3 runs 14 residues. CDR1 is SGHAT and CDR2 is FQNNGV in the germline V gene. CDR3 in amino acids: CASSLVDPLRGQYF. In DNA, the CDR3 is TGTGCCAGCAGTTTAGTGGACCCACTGCGGGGGCAGTACTTC.

CDR3 sequence reads: CSASTEGDEQFF. The CDR3 DNA sequence: TGCAGTGCTAGTACCGAGGGGGATGAGCAGTTCTTC. V is TRBV20-1 and J is TRBJ2-1; TRBD1 might be the D (6 bases). Trimming shortened V by 3 bases and J by 8 bases, and 11 bases separated the two germline ends. From germline, CDR1 is DFQATT and CDR2 SNEGSKA (reference sequence). This CDR3 has 12 amino acids.

The rearrangement links TRBV19 to TRBJ2-5; TRBD1 aligns across 8 bases. Germline V gene data show CDR1 as LNHDA and CDR2 as SQIVND (reference sequence). V was pared by 9 bases and J by 5 bases, with 14 bases of the junction left unmatched. The CDR3 is 15 residues long. The CDR3 nucleotides read TGTGCCAGCCTGTGGGTCGGCAGGGGGCCTGAGACCCAGTACTTC. Residues: CASLWVGRGPETQYF.

This chain joins TRBV28 and TRBJ2-7; possible D gene TRBD1, 6 bases. The CDR3 runs to 14 residues. Germline V gives CDR1 MDHEN, CDR2 SYDVKM. Trimming pared 2 bases from V and 7 bases from J, leaving 15 bases between. Here the CDR3 DNA reads TGTGCCAGCAGTTTAAGCCCACAGGGTGTTGAGCAGTACTTC. It is translated as CASSLSPQGVEQYF.

This clone came up a few times. V gene TRBV30 combines with J gene TRBJ1-6; tentative D call: TRBD1 (6 bases). CDR3 length: 13 amino acids. The V end was cut by 4 bases, the J end by 8 bases, with 12 bases between. Looked up from germline, CDR1 is GTSNPN and CDR2 is SVGIG (reference sequence). The CDR3 protein is CAWTTGFDSPLHF. As DNA, the CDR3 is TGTGCCTGGACGACAGGTTTCGATTCACCCCTCCACTTT.

This chain's CDR3 is CASSRGGATGNTIYF. The DNA for the CDR3 is TGTGCCAGCAGCCGGGGGGGGGCGACTGGAAACACCATATATTTT. The chain combines TRBV28 with TRBJ1-3; TRBD1 is a possible D gene (6 bases). CDR1 MDHEN and CDR2 SYDVKM come from the germline V gene. V gave up 6 bases and J gave up 2 bases, with 14 bases separating them. CDR3 length: 15 amino acids. The entire variable domain, with the rest obtained from reference TRBV28 and TRBJ1-3, is as follows: DVKVTQSSRYLVKRTGEKVFLECVQDMDHENMFWYRQDPGLGLRLIYFSYDVKMKEKGDIPEGYSVSREKKERFSLILESASTNQTSMYLCASSRGGATGNTIYFGEGSWLTVV.

The J gene is TRBJ1-5, the V gene TRBV10-3; the D is unclear. CDR1 is ENHRY, CDR2 SYGVKD, per germline. V dropped 4 bases and J dropped 0 bases, with 10 bases sitting between them. The CDR3 runs 15 residues. The CDR3 bases are TGTGCCATCAGTGGAGGTGGAAATAGCAATCAGCCCCAGCATTTT. Amino acids: CAISGGGNSNQPQHF.

The chain uses TRBV2 and TRBJ2-6; 9 bases agree with TRBD2. CDR1 is SNHLY, CDR2 FYNNEI, per germline. The CDR3 consists of 19 residues. V dropped 3 bases and J dropped 1; count of bases not matched to a gene: 10. The CDR3 region is CASSEMPSGKLSGANVLTF. Written as DNA, the CDR3 is TGTGCCAGCAGTGAGATGCCTAGCGGGAAATTGTCTGGGGCCAACGTCCTGACTTTC.

The sample holds one count of this clone. V and J are TRBV19 and TRBJ1-3, with D possibly being TRBD1 (6 bases). With 4 bases removed from V and 3 bases from J, the gap between germline ends came to 13 bases. The CDR3 totals 15 residues. CDR1 and CDR2 (germline): LNHDA, SQIVND (reference sequence). This CDR3 is CASSRGDIYGNTIYF. Written as DNA, the CDR3 is TGTGCCAGTAGTAGAGGGGACATTTATGGAAACACCATATATTTT.

The rearrangement joins TRBV18 to TRBJ2-6; 8 bases line up with TRBD1. The CDR3 is 17 residues long. Trimming removed 2 bases from V and 0 bases from J; junction bases left unmatched: 3. Germline loops: CDR1 KGHSH, CDR2 LQKENI. CDR3 nucleotides: TGTGCCAGCTCACCATGGACAGGGAACTCTGGGGCCAACGTCCTGACTTTC. Translated: CASSPWTGNSGANVLTF.

The genes are TRBV15 and TRBJ1-4, with TRBD1 as a possible D gene (6 bases). Germline V gene lookup returns CDR1 LNHNV and CDR2 YYDKDF (reference sequence). The V gene lost 0 bases and the J gene lost 5 bases, with 10 bases spanning the gap. The CDR3 contains 15 residues. CDR3 in DNA: TGTGCCACCAGCAGAGAGGGGACAAGAAATGAAAAACTGTTTTTT. Translated: CATSREGTRNEKLFF.

The V call is TRBV6-5, the J call TRBJ2-5; 10 nucleotides line up with TRBD2. The CDR3 runs to 15 residues. From germline, CDR1 is MNHEY and CDR2 SVGAGI. After removal of 5 bases from V and 5 bases from J, the junction contained 8 bases not matched to a gene. The CDR3 reads CASSRTSGPRETQYF. CDR3 in DNA: TGTGCCAGCAGTAGGACTAGCGGCCCGAGGGAGACCCAGTACTTC.

The rearrangement joins TRBV5-1 to TRBJ2-7, with TRBD1 matching 8 bases. From germline, CDR1 is SGHRS and CDR2 YFSETQ. The trim removed 4 bases at V and 2 bases at J, leaving 8 bases unmatched. The CDR3 loop spans 15 amino acids. The CDR3 DNA reads as TGCGCCAGCAGCCCGAGGACAGGGAATACCTACGAGCAGTACTTC. Translated, it gives CASSPRTGNTYEQYF. The variable domain in full, completed from reference TRBV5-1 and TRBJ2-7, reads KAGVTQTPRYLIKTRGQQVTLSCSPISGHRSVSWYQQTPGQGLQFLFEYFSETQRNKGNFPGRFSGRQFSNSRSEMNVSTLELGDSALYLCASSPRTGNTYEQYFGPGTRLTVT.

This clone was seen a handful of times. The chain uses TRBV12-3 or TRBV12-4 and TRBJ1-1, with a possible D match to TRBD1 (5 bases). Trimming removed 5 bases from V and 5 bases from J, with 9 bases in between. The CDR3 covers 12 residues. CDR3 sequence (DNA): TGTGCCAGCAGTATCGGGGGTACTGAAGCTTTCTTT. Amino acids: CASSIGGTEAFF.

The gene calls are TRBV29-1 and TRBJ2-1; TRBD2 matches at 7 bases. The CDR3 runs 14 residues. The junction had 7 bases not matched to a gene; V was cut back by 4 bases and J by 4 bases. Germline CDR1 SQVTM, CDR2 ANQGSEA. The CDR3 DNA follows: TGCAGCGTTGTTGGGGAGGGGATATACAATGAGCAGTTCTTC. Its protein is CSVVGEGIYNEQFF.

This clone has just a few counts. The chain has TRBV5-1 and TRBJ2-1; D is undetermined. V was trimmed by 3 bases and J by 3 bases, leaving 13 bases between them. The CDR3 loop spans 15 amino acids. Per the germline V gene, CDR1 is SGHRS and CDR2 is YFSETQ. This CDR3 reads CASSSQDASYNEQFF. The CDR3 region has the DNA TGCGCCAGCAGCTCCCAAGACGCTAGCTACAATGAGCAGTTCTTC.

The genes are TRBV10-3 and TRBJ2-3, with unresolved D. V shed 2 bases and J shed 1 base, with 7 bases lying between them. Germline V gene sequence: CDR1 ENHRY, CDR2 SYGVKD. This CDR3 region has 14 residues. CDR3 coding DNA: TGTGCCATCAGTGAGGCTACTCGCACAGATACGCAGTATTTT. Residues: CAISEATRTDTQYF.

The chain carries TRBV11-2 and TRBJ2-3, with TRBD2 matching over 12 bases. The J segment lost 0 bases and the V segment lost 3 bases, leaving 7 bases of the junction unmatched. This CDR3 is built from 18 residues. The germline gives CDR1 SGHAT, CDR2 FQNNGV. The chain's CDR3 is CASSFGLAGLTSTDTQYF. CDR3 sequence (DNA): TGTGCCAGCAGCTTTGGACTAGCGGGACTTACTAGCACAGATACGCAGTATTTT. Full variable domain (rest looked up from reference TRBV11-2 and TRBJ2-3): EAGVAQSPRYKIIEKRQSVAFWCNPISGHATLYWYQQILGQGPKLLIQFQNNGVVDDSQLPKDRFSAERLKGVDSTLKIQPAKLEDSAVYLCASSFGLAGLTSTDTQYFGPGTRLTVL.

This clone has only one observation. This chain connects TRBV7-8 to TRBJ1-1, with D maybe TRBD1 (6 bases). V was trimmed by 1 base and J by 0 bases, leaving 18 bases between them. CDR1 and CDR2 from the germline V gene are SGHVS and FQNEAQ. The CDR3 has 18 amino acids. CDR3 region: CASSLGYSGTNMNTEAFF. The DNA for the CDR3 is TGTGCCAGCAGCTTAGGATATTCCGGGACAAACATGAACACTGAAGCTTTCTTT. The whole variable domain, remainder taken from reference TRBV7-8 and TRBJ1-1, is GAGVSQSPRYKVAKRGQDVALRCDPISGHVSLFWYQQALGQGPEFLTYFQNEAQLDKSGLPSDRFFAERPEGSVSTLKIQRTQQEDSAVYLCASSLGYSGTNMNTEAFFGQGTRLTVV.